This T cell receptor beta chain was identified in a study of T cells in Graves' hyperthyroidism and ophthalmopathy. In its sample, this clonotype was seen a few times. This CDR3 comprises 17 residues. The V and J ends lost 3 bases and 7 bases, in that order; junction bases with no gene match: 17. CDR1 is SGHRS, CDR2 YFSETQ, per germline. Using RNA transcripts as the source, TCR beta CDR3 regions were amplified. An initial round of RT-PCR targeting the TCR CDR3 relied on the HTBI primer set. TCRdb passed the multiplex PCR reads through MiXCR, listing each CDR3 protein once. The sample lists 400,000 to 600,000 distinct CDR3 sequences, about 15% occurring once. Ophthalmopathy in the patients scored at least 3 on Clinical Activity Score and at least 4 on NOSPECS grade, lasting under 3 months.

Sequenced material: blood. The chain has TRBV5-1 and TRBJ1-2, with 8 bases matching TRBD1. This clonotype was sampled from a young woman with Graves' ophthalmopathy. The DNA of the CDR3 is TGCGCCAGCAGCTGGGCTTTTGGAGGACAGGGATCGGGTGGCTACACCTTC. The encoded protein is CASSWAFGGQGSGGYTF.